A selection of T cell receptor beta chains follows, all from one sample in a study of blood T cell repertoires in COVID-19. The assay was immunoSEQ multiplex PCR, and TCRdb's table has in-frame clones only and misses some. The data show 150,000 to 200,000 clones, over 75% seen once. The sequenced material came from peripheral blood. These receptors all stem from a man between 65 and 85 years old with acute or convalescent COVID-19. Each CDR3 is given without its conserved first and last residue. Fields, in order: V gene, J gene, CDR3 length, clone size, CDR3 protein. Only some rows state a clone size, as once, few, many or a class for expanded clones.

v_gene: TRBV18
j_gene: TRBJ2-7
len: 17
abundance: .
CDR3aa: ASSPPSRTSGTPSYEQY

v_gene: TRBV6-1
j_gene: TRBJ1-2
len: 13
abundance: .
CDR3aa: ASSEPGGADYGYT

v_gene: TRBV5-1
j_gene: TRBJ2-5
len: 11
abundance: .
CDR3aa: ASRRDSQETQY

v_gene: TRBV7-8
j_gene: TRBJ2-7
len: 13
abundance: many
CDR3aa: ASSLALAGNYEQY

v_gene: TRBV3-1/TRBV3-2
j_gene: TRBJ2-2
len: 15
abundance: .
CDR3aa: ASSQGRDRGPRGELF

v_gene: TRBV29-1
j_gene: TRBJ2-3
len: 12
abundance: .
CDR3aa: STASGGAGDTQY

v_gene: TRBV6-5
j_gene: TRBJ2-1
len: 14
abundance: .
CDR3aa: ASSSSTFRLENEQF

v_gene: TRBV7-2
j_gene: TRBJ2-5
len: 13
abundance: once
CDR3aa: ASSLGSGSGETQY

v_gene: TRBV3-1/TRBV3-2
j_gene: TRBJ1-5
len: 14
abundance: .
CDR3aa: ASSQDGGQLNQPQH

v_gene: TRBV5-1
j_gene: TRBJ2-5
len: 11
abundance: once
CDR3aa: ASSYQGSETQY

v_gene: TRBV5-5
j_gene: TRBJ1-5
len: 13
abundance: few
CDR3aa: ASSPTPQGFQPQH

v_gene: TRBV6-5
j_gene: TRBJ2-2
len: 11
abundance: .
CDR3aa: ASSLLRTGELF

v_gene: TRBV29-1
j_gene: TRBJ1-6
len: 14
abundance: .
CDR3aa: SVEVGPSSYNSPLH

v_gene: TRBV6-5
j_gene: TRBJ1-2
len: 13
abundance: many
CDR3aa: ASAREGTGGYGYT

v_gene: TRBV18
j_gene: TRBJ1-3
len: 14
abundance: .
CDR3aa: ASSPGQRVSGNTIY

v_gene: TRBV7-8
j_gene: TRBJ2-5
len: 12
abundance: .
CDR3aa: ASSYTQGQETQY

v_gene: TRBV5-1
j_gene: TRBJ2-1
len: 14
abundance: .
CDR3aa: ASSFSLAGAHNEQF

v_gene: TRBV30
j_gene: TRBJ1-2
len: 12
abundance: .
CDR3aa: AWSPGTGNYGYT